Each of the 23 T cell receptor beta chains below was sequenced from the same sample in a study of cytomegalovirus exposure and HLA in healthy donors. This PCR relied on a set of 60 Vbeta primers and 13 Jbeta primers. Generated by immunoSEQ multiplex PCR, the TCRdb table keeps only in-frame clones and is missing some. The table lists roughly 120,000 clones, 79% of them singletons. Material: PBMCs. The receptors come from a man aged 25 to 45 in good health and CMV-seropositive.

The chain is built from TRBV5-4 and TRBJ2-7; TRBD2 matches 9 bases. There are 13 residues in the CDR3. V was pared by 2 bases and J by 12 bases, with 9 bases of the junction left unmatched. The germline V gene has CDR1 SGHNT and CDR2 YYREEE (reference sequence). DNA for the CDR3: TGTGCCAGCAGCTTATCAGCGGGGGGTTTTCCGTACTTC. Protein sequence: CASSLSAGGFPYF.

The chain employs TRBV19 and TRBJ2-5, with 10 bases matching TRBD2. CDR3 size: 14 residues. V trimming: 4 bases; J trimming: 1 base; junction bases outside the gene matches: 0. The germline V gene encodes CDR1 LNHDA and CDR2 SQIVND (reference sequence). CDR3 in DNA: TGTGCCAGTAGTAGGACTAGCGGCCAAGAGACCCAGTACTTC. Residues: CASSRTSGQETQYF.

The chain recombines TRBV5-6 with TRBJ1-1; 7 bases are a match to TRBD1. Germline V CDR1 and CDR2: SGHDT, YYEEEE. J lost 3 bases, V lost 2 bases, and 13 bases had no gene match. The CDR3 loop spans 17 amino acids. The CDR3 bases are TGTGCCAGCAGCTTTCAGGGGGACTGGGGGGCGGACACTGAAGCTTTCTTT. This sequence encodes CASSFQGDWGADTEAFF.

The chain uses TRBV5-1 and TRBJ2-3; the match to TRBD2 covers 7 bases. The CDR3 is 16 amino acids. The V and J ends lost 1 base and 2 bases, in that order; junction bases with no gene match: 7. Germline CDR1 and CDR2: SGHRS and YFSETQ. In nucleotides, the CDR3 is TGCGCCAGCAGCTTGTGGGCGGGAGTGGACACAGATACGCAGTATTTT. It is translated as CASSLWAGVDTDTQYF.

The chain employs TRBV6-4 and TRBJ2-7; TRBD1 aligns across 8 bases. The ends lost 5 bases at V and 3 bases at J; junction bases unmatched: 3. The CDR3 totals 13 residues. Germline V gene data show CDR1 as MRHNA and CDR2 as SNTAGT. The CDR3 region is CASSLGQGYEQYF. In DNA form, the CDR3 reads TGTGCCAGCAGTTTAGGACAGGGCTACGAGCAGTACTTC.

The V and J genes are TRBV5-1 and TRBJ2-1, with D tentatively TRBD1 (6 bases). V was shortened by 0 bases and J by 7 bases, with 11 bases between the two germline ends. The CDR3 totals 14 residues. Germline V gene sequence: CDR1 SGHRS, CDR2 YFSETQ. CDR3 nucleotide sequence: TGCGCCAGCAGCTTGGTGGGGGCGTCGAATGAGCAGTTCTTC. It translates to CASSLVGASNEQFF.

CDR3 sequence reads: CASSLRQGVQSGYTF. The CDR3 DNA reads as TGTGCCAGCAGCTTAAGACAGGGTGTTCAAAGCGGCTACACCTTC. This chain connects TRBV7-9 to TRBJ1-2; 7 nucleotides match TRBD1. From germline, CDR1 is SEHNR and CDR2 FQNEAQ (reference sequence). V trimming: 2 bases; J trimming: 8 bases; junction bases outside the gene matches: 11. The CDR3 extends over 15 amino acids.

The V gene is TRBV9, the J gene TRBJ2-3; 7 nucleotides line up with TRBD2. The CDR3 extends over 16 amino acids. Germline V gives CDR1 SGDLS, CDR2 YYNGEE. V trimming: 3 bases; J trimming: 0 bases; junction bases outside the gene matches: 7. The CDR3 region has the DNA TGTGCCAGCAGCGGGGGACTAACGGCTAGCACAGATACGCAGTATTTT. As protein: CASSGGLTASTDTQYF. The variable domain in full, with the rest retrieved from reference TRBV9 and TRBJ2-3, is DSGVTQTPKHLITATGQRVTLRCSPRSGDLSVYWYQQSLDQGLQFLIQYYNGEERAKGNILERFSAQQFPDLHSELNLSSLELGDSALYFCASSGGLTASTDTQYFGPGTRLTVL.

CDR3 loop: CASSFQGPVDEQYF. Written as DNA, the CDR3 is TGTGCCAGCAGTTTTCAGGGCCCGGTGGACGAGCAGTACTTC. V usage is TRBV28 and J usage is TRBJ2-7, with D possibly matching TRBD1 (5 bases). Trimming cost V 3 bases and J 5 bases, with 14 bases left between them. The CDR3 runs to 14 residues. Germline V lookup: CDR1 MDHEN, CDR2 SYDVKM.

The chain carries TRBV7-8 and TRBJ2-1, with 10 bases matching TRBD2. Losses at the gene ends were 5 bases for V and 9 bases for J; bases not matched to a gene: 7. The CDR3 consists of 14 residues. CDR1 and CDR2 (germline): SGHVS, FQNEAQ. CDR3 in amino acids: CASSLVRTSGEQFF. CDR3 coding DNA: TGTGCCAGCAGCCTGGTAAGGACTAGCGGTGAGCAGTTCTTC. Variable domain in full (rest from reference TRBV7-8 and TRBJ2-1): GAGVSQSPRYKVAKRGQDVALRCDPISGHVSLFWYQQALGQGPEFLTYFQNEAQLDKSGLPSDRFFAERPEGSVSTLKIQRTQQEDSAVYLCASSLVRTSGEQFFGPGTRLTVL.

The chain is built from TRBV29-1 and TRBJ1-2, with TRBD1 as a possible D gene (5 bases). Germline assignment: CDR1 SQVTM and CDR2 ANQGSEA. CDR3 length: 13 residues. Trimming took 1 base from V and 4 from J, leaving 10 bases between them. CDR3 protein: CSVEAGGLYGYTF. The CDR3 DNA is TGCAGCGTTGAAGCGGGGGGACTCTATGGCTACACCTTC.

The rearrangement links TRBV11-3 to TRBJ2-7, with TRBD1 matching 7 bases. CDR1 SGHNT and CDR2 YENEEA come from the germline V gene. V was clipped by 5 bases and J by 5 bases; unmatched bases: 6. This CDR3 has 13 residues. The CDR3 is CASSPQGRHEQYF. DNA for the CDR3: TGTGCCAGCAGCCCACAGGGGAGACACGAGCAGTACTTC.

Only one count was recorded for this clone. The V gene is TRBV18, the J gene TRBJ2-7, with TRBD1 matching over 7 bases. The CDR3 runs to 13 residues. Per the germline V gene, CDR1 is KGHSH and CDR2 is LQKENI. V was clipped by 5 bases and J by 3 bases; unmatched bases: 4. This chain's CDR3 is CASSVGQNYEQYF. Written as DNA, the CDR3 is TGTGCCAGCTCAGTGGGACAGAACTACGAGCAGTACTTC.

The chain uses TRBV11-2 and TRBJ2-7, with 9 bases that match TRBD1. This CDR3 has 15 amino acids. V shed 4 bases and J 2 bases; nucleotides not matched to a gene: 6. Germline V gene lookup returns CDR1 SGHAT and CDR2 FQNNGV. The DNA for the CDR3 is TGTGCCAGCAGCTCCCTTCGACAGGGGGCCTACGAGCAGTACTTC. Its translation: CASSSLRQGAYEQYF.

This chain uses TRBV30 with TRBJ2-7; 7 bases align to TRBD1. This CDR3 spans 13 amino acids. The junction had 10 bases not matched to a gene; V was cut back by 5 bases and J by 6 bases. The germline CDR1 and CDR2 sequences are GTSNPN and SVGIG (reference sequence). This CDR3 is CAWGGQLGSEQYF. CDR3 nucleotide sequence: TGTGCCTGGGGGGGACAGTTGGGCAGCGAGCAGTACTTC.

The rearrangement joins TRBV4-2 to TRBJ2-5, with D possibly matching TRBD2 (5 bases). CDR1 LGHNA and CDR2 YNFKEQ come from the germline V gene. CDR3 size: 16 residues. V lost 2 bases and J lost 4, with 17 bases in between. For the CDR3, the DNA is TGTGCCAGCAGCCAACACTACGGAAACCGGGGAGAGACCCAGTACTTC. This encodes CASSQHYGNRGETQYF.

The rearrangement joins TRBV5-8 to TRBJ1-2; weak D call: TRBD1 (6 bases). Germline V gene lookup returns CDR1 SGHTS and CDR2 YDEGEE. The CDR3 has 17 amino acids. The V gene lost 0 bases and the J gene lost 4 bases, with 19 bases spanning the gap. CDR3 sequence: CASSLGYRASLSYGYTF. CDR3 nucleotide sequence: TGTGCCAGCAGCTTGGGCTACAGGGCCTCCTTATCCTATGGCTACACCTTC.

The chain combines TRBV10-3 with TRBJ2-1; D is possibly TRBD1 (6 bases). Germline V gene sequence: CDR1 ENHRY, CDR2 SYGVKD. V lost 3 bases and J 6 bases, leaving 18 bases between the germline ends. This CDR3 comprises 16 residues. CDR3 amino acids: CAISDPTRQDGNEQFF. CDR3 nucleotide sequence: TGTGCCATCAGTGACCCTACCCGACAGGACGGCAATGAGCAGTTCTTC.

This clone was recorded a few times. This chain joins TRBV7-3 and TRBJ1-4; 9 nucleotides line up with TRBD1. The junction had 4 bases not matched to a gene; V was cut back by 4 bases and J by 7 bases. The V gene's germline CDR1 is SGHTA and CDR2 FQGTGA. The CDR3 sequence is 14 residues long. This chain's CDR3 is CASSSGQGSEKLFF. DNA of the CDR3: TGTGCCAGCAGCTCGGGACAGGGTAGTGAAAAACTGTTTTTT.

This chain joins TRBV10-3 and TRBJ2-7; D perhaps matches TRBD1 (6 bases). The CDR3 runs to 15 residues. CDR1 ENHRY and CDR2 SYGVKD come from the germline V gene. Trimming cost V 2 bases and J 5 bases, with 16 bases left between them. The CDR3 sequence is CAISETQVGAHEQYF. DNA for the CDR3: TGTGCCATCAGTGAGACCCAAGTGGGGGCCCACGAGCAGTACTTC.

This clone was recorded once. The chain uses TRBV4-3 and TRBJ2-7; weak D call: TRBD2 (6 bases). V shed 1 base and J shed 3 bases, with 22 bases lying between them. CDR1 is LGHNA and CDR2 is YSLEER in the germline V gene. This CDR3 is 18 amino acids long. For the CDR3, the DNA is TGCGCCAGCAGCCAAGTCTATTTATCAGATCGGGAGCACTACGAGCAGTACTTC. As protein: CASSQVYLSDREHYEQYF.

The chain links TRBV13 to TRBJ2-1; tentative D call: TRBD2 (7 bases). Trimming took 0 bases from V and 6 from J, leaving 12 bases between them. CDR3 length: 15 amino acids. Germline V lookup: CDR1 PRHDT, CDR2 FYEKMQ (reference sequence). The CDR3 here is CASSLGRGGPNEQFF. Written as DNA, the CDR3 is TGTGCCAGCAGCTTAGGTAGGGGGGGGCCCAATGAGCAGTTCTTC.

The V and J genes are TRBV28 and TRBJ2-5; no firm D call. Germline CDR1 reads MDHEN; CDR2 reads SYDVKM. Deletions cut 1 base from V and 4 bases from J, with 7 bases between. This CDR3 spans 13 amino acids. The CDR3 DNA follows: TGTGCCAGCAGTTTATTATCCCGAGAGACCCAGTACTTC. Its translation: CASSLLSRETQYF.